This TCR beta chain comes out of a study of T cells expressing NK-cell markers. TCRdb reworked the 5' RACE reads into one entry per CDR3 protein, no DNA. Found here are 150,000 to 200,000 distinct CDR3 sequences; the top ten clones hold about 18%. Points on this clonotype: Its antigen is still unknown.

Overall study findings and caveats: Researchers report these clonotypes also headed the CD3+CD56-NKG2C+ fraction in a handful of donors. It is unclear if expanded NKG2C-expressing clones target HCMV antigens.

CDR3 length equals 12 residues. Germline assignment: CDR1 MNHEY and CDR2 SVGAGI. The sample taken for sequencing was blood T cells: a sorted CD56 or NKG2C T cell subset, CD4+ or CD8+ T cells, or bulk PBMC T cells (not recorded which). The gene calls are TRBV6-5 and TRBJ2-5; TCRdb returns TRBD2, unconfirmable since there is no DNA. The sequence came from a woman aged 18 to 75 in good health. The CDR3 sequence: CASRTIQETQYF.